This TCR beta chain comes out of a study of beta chain features in type 1 diabetes. Reverse transcribing all isolated RNA meant expressed TCRB transcripts were sequenced. The method was immunoSEQ multiplex PCR; TCRdb's version includes in-frame clones alone and lacks a portion of them. The data show about 220,000 clones, approximately 11% seen once. Germline V gene sequence: CDR1 SGHDN, CDR2 FVKESK. The CDR3 contains 13 residues. The germline V and J ends were trimmed by 0 bases and 8 bases, with 9 bases remaining between them. The sample taken for sequencing was central memory CD4+ T cells from blood. The clonotype comes from a young man in good health. The rearrangement joins TRBV14 to TRBJ2-3; no reliable D call. The CDR3 DNA follows: TGTGCCAGCAGCCAAGAGTCCTCGAGTACGCAGTATTTT. Encoded protein: CASSQESSSTQYF.